This is a list of T cell receptor beta chains from one sample in a study of CD8 T cells in ankylosing spondylitis. TCRdb re-called the 5' RACE reads through MiXCR, storing one row per CDR3 protein. The profile covers 250,000 to 350,000 distinct CDR3 sequences, with 20% appearing a single time and about 8.2% taken by the ten largest. Sequenced material: blood, either unsorted or a sorted T cell fraction (not recorded which). These TCRs come from a male donor with ankylosing spondylitis or in good health (not recorded which). Each CDR3 is given with its conserved first and last residue. The D gene is left open where the match is weak.

-	TRBV2	TRBJ1-5	CASVQDFGRPQHF
-	TRBV9	TRBJ1-1	CASSVGPGPNTEAFF
-	TRBV9	TRBJ1-6	CASSVEGGPNSPLHF
-	TRBV12-3/TRBV12-4	TRBJ2-3	CASRPDRSDTQYF
TRBD1	TRBV5-6	TRBJ1-4	CPVTSGPVSDRGSEKLFF
-	TRBV6-2/TRBV6-3	TRBJ2-1	CASSYRYNEQFF
TRBD2	TRBV12-3/TRBV12-4	TRBJ2-2	CASSLPRGLVGKKNTGELFF
TRBD1	TRBV27	TRBJ1-4	CASSRRQGGEKLFF
TRBD2	TRBV20-1	TRBJ2-4	CSAIRLAGGPGNIQYF
TRBD1	TRBV5-1	TRBJ1-2	CASSLEGQGYGYTF
-	TRBV6-5	TRBJ2-1	CASSYYGYNEQFF
-	TRBV15	TRBJ2-4	CATSRDGNIQYF
-	TRBV28	TRBJ2-3	CASSFGAYTDTQYF
-	TRBV12-3/TRBV12-4	TRBJ1-5	CASSRDGNQPQHF
-	TRBV29-1	TRBJ1-4	CSGDERGALFF
-	TRBV10-3	TRBJ1-1	CAISERGGDTEAFF
-	TRBV20-1	TRBJ2-1	CSARARNNEQFF
-	TRBV21-1	TRBJ2-3	CASSRGEDTQYF
-	TRBV9	TRBJ2-3	CASSVLGQLTDTQYF
-	TRBV12-3/TRBV12-4	TRBJ2-3	CASRLASTDTQYF
TRBD1	TRBV9	TRBJ1-4	CASSEGQGAATNEKLFF
-	TRBV7-1	TRBJ1-2	CASSSRQNYGYTF
-	TRBV29-1	TRBJ2-3	CSVVGGIHPDTQYF
-	TRBV5-1	TRBJ2-2	CASSVGRGRGVGGELFF
-	TRBV24-1	TRBJ2-3	CATSDPNQGTDTQYF
TRBD2	TRBV28	TRBJ2-1	CASSPVSGSSYNEQFF
TRBD2	TRBV2	TRBJ2-3	CASSERGGSTDTQYF
-	TRBV5-5	TRBJ1-1	CASSGGTGNTEAFF
TRBD2	TRBV7-3	TRBJ2-3	CASSSGGRDKQYF
-	TRBV12-3/TRBV12-4	TRBJ2-5	CASSLAKRETQYF
TRBD2	TRBV27	TRBJ2-1	CASSLSSGGYEQFF
TRBD2	TRBV11-2	TRBJ2-3	CASSLETSGDTQYF
-	TRBV5-1	TRBJ2-1	CASSPGTLQNNEQFF
-	TRBV9	TRBJ2-3	CASSVASGTDTQYF
-	TRBV29-1	TRBJ2-3	CSVATTGTDTQYF
TRBD1	TRBV12-3/TRBV12-4	TRBJ1-1	CASSLARGQGVKNTEAFF
TRBD1	TRBV12-3/TRBV12-4	TRBJ1-2	CASSPLGQGAYGYTF
-	TRBV5-1	TRBJ2-4	CASSLAGTSGNIQYF
TRBD1	TRBV20-1	TRBJ1-5	CSARSGQGGQPQHF
-	TRBV4-1	TRBJ2-2	CASSQDWPNTGELFF
TRBD1	TRBV3-1	TRBJ2-3	CASSQYGTGRTDTQYF
-	TRBV29-1	TRBJ2-2	CSVEEGFAGELFF
TRBD2	TRBV7-2	TRBJ2-1	CASSLAGGLAGGLDEQFF
TRBD1	TRBV5-1	TRBJ2-1	CASSDGTGGLGHNEQFF
-	TRBV20-1	TRBJ1-2	CSATYYGYTF